This is a list of T cell receptor beta chains from one sample in a study of CD8+ T cells in alopecia areata. Data came from immunoSEQ multiplex PCR; TCRdb stores just in-frame clones and leaves some out. The sample shows more than 95,000 clones, approximately 59% of them seen only once. The sample here was CD8+ T cells sorted from blood, taken at week 4, from a patient treated with tofacitinib. The source of these receptors is a human donor with alopecia areata. Both conserved end residues are part of each CDR3. Fields, in order: clone size, V gene, J gene, D gene, CDR3 DNA, CDR3 protein. D genes are given only for firm matches. The listing skips clone size in some rows; elsewhere it reads once, few, many or a size class.

NA	TRBV29-1	TRBJ2-1	NA	TGCACCCTCGGAGGGGGGGAATACAATGAGCAGTTCTTC	CTLGGGEYNEQFF
once	TRBV7-8	TRBJ1-5	NA	TGTGCCAGCAGGCGCGGTGGGAGTGAGCCCCAGCATTTT	CASRRGGSEPQHF
few	TRBV29-1	TRBJ2-7	TRBD1	TGCAGCGTTGAAGTTAGGGACAGGGCAGAGCAGTACTTC	CSVEVRDRAEQYF
NA	TRBV27	TRBJ2-3	NA	TGTGCCAGTAGTCCGCCTTCTTTGCGCGATACGCAGTATTTT	CASSPPSLRDTQYF
NA	TRBV29-1	TRBJ2-2	NA	TGCAGCGTTGCCACGGAAGCCGGGGAGCTGTTTTTT	CSVATEAGELFF
NA	TRBV30	TRBJ2-7	TRBD1	TGTGCCTGGAGTTACGGGACAGGGGAGCTCTACGAGCAGTACTTC	CAWSYGTGELYEQYF
NA	TRBV27	TRBJ2-7	NA	TGTGCCAGCAGTTTGATCGGTGACGAGCAGTACTTC	CASSLIGDEQYF
NA	TRBV15	TRBJ1-6	NA	TGTGCCACCAGCAGAGAGGGGGGCAGACCTGAAAATTCACCCCTCCACTTT	CATSREGGRPENSPLHF
few	TRBV29-1	TRBJ2-1	NA	TGCAGCGTGGACACCACAGGAAGCTCCTACAATGAGCAGTTCTTC	CSVDTTGSSYNEQFF
once	TRBV7-9	TRBJ2-7	NA	TGTGCCAGCAGCGAAGGGTCAAGAGGCTACGAGCAGTACTTC	CASSEGSRGYEQYF
few	TRBV5-1	TRBJ2-3	TRBD2	TGCGCCAGCTTTGATGCACTAGCGGGGACCACAGATACGCAGTATTTT	CASFDALAGTTDTQYF
NA	TRBV5-1	TRBJ2-1	TRBD2	TGCGCCAGCAGCTTGGTCGCTAGCGGGAACAATGAGCAGTTCTTC	CASSLVASGNNEQFF
NA	TRBV30	TRBJ2-4	TRBD2	TGTGCCTGGACAGCCCTCGGGGGGAACATTCAGTACTTC	CAWTALGGNIQYF
NA	TRBV9	TRBJ2-1	NA	TGTGCCAGCAGCGTAGGTGGGGTCGGCAATGAGCAGTTCTTC	CASSVGGVGNEQFF
NA	TRBV5-1	TRBJ2-5	NA	TGCGCCAGCAGCTTATCCAGGGAAATTGGCGAGACCCAGTACTTC	CASSLSREIGETQYF
NA	TRBV30	TRBJ1-2	NA	TGTGCCTGGAGTGTAGGGGCAGGTAGTGGCTACACCTTC	CAWSVGAGSGYTF
few	TRBV6-5	TRBJ1-2	TRBD1	TGTGCCAGCAGTTACGCATCTACAGGGGTAGCGGATGGCTACACCTTC	CASSYASTGVADGYTF
NA	TRBV6-5	TRBJ2-1	TRBD2	TGTGCCAGCAGTGGCGGGGGGAATGAGCAGTTCTTC	CASSGGGNEQFF
NA	TRBV29-1	TRBJ2-2	TRBD1	TGCAGCGTGGGACAGGGAAGGATTGGGGAGCTGTTTTTT	CSVGQGRIGELFF
few	TRBV5-5	TRBJ2-7	NA	TGTGCCAGCAGCTTGCCCCACGTTCGGGGAATCGAGCAGTACTTC	CASSLPHVRGIEQYF
NA	TRBV7-2	TRBJ2-5	TRBD1	TGTGCCAGCAGCTCCGGGACAGAGTACCAAGAGACCCAGTACTTC	CASSSGTEYQETQYF
NA	TRBV11-3	TRBJ2-1	TRBD2	TGTGCCAGCAGCTTAGATCAGCGGGGGGTCAATGAGCAGTTCTTC	CASSLDQRGVNEQFF
NA	TRBV7-9	TRBJ2-1	NA	TGTGCCAGCAGCCCGACAGTTCACAATGAGCAGTTCTTC	CASSPTVHNEQFF
NA	TRBV27	TRBJ2-1	NA	TGTGCCAGCACCGGGATATTGTCGAATGAGCAGTTCTTC	CASTGILSNEQFF
NA	TRBV19	TRBJ1-5	NA	TGTGCCAGTAGTATAACGCACTCGGCTAGCAATCAGCCCCAGCATTTT	CASSITHSASNQPQHF
few	TRBV29-1	TRBJ2-1	NA	TGCAGCGTTGGACTAGATTACAATGAGCAGTTCTTC	CSVGLDYNEQFF
NA	TRBV2	TRBJ2-2	NA	TGTGCCAGCCGTTTCAGCGGGGACAACGCGAACACCGGGGAGCTGTTTTTT	CASRFSGDNANTGELFF
NA	TRBV5-6	TRBJ2-7	TRBD1	TGTGCCAGCAGGGGACAGGGAATTGTCCACGAGCAGTACTTC	CASRGQGIVHEQYF
NA	TRBV7-8	TRBJ2-5	NA	TGTGCCAGCAGCTTAGCGGGGCTAGCACCTGAGACCCAGTACTTC	CASSLAGLAPETQYF
NA	TRBV29-1	TRBJ2-5	NA	TGCAGCGTTGCCTCTCTTTCGCCTAAACGACAACCGGGACAAGAGACCCAGTACTTC	CSVASLSPKRQPGQETQYF
NA	TRBV2	TRBJ2-1	NA	TGTGCCAGCAGGGGAACCGGGAGCTCCTACAATGAGCAGTTCTTC	CASRGTGSSYNEQFF
NA	TRBV29-1	TRBJ2-7	NA	TGCAGCGTTGTCTTGGCAGGGGCCACCTACGAGCAGTACTTC	CSVVLAGATYEQYF
NA	TRBV29-1	TRBJ2-1	NA	TGCAGCGTTGAGGCGTCGCCCGCTGAGCAGTTCTTC	CSVEASPAEQFF
NA	TRBV7-2	TRBJ2-6	NA	TGTCACCGCTCTGGGGCCAACGTCCTGACTTTC	CHRSGANVLTF
NA	TRBV5-6	TRBJ2-7	TRBD1	TGTGCCAGCAGCTTCACTAACAGGGGGTACGAGCAGTACTTC	CASSFTNRGYEQYF
few	TRBV30	TRBJ2-1	TRBD1	TGTGCCTGGATTGTAAGGGGGCAGACAATGAAGCAGTTCTTC	CAWIVRGQTMKQFF
NA	TRBV29-1	TRBJ1-2	TRBD1	TGCAGCGTTCCCCCCGACAGGGTATCCGATGGCTACACCTTC	CSVPPDRVSDGYTF
few	TRBV10-3	TRBJ2-1	TRBD1	TGTGCCATCAGTGAGTCAGGGACAGATTACAATGAGCAGTTCTTC	CAISESGTDYNEQFF
NA	TRBV25-1	TRBJ2-5	NA	TGTGCCAGCAGTAACAACAGACAAGAGACCCAGTACTTC	CASSNNRQETQYF
once	TRBV13	TRBJ2-1	TRBD1	TGTGCCAGCACTAAACAGGGGGCATACAATGAGCAGTTCTTC	CASTKQGAYNEQFF
NA	TRBV4-1	TRBJ2-1	NA	TGCGCCAGCAGCCAATCGCTCAGGAACAATGAGCAGTTCTTC	CASSQSLRNNEQFF
NA	TRBV5-6	TRBJ2-5	TRBD1	TGTGCCAGCAGCTTAGGGACAGAGGGACCCCAAGAGACCCAGTACTTC	CASSLGTEGPQETQYF
NA	TRBV5-4	TRBJ2-7	TRBD2	TGTGCCAGCAGCTTCGGGACTAGCGGGTACTACGAGCAGTACTTC	CASSFGTSGYYEQYF
NA	TRBV30	TRBJ1-1	NA	TGTGCCTGGAGCATTTACACTGAAGCTTTCTTT	CAWSIYTEAFF
NA	TRBV29-1	TRBJ2-5	NA	TGCAGCGTTGAGGAGCTGGCGGTGGGTGAGACCCAGTACTTC	CSVEELAVGETQYF
few	TRBV19	TRBJ2-2	TRBD1	TGTGCCAGTAGTATGGGAACAGGGGCCATCACCGGGGAGCTGTTTTTT	CASSMGTGAITGELFF
NA	TRBV19	TRBJ2-1	NA	TGTGCCAGTAGTGAGGGGCACAATGAGCAGTTCTTC	CASSEGHNEQFF
NA	TRBV9	TRBJ1-2	NA	TGTGCCACGACACCTGCCGACTATGGCTACACCTTC	CATTPADYGYTF